This note documents a single T cell receptor (beta chain) sequence. Its antigen is undetermined. A much larger clone differs by one base, so this may be a read error. A lack of ophthalmopathy progression within 18 months defined stable Graves' hyperthyroidism. Patients having uncontrolled infection, another autoimmune disease, pregnancy or lactation were not included. This CDR3 region has 13 residues. CDR1 and CDR2 from the germline V gene are MDHEN and SYDVKM. V lost 8 bases and J lost 6, with 14 bases in between. The sample is drawn from a study of T cells in Graves' hyperthyroidism and ophthalmopathy. Findings of the study overall: Most thyroid clonotypes with frequency above 0.001 were detected in blood. Ophthalmopathy stood apart from stable hyperthyroidism in a 13 V-J model.

Amplification targeted TCR beta CDR3 regions from RNA transcripts. The HTBI primer set was used in a first-round RT-PCR of the TCR CDR3. TCRdb used MiXCR to reprocess the multiplex PCR reads, holding one entry per CDR3 protein. The table lists some 98,000 distinct CDR3 sequences, 40% of them singletons. The rearrangement uses TRBV28 and TRBJ1-3; D is uncertain. The TCR originated in a woman in her 30s with Graves' hyperthyroidism. Sequencing was performed on peripheral blood or thyroid tissue (not recorded which). CDR3 nucleotide sequence: TGTGCCAGCTGGGAGGAAACGGCAAACACCATATATTTT. Translating gives CASWEETANTIYF.